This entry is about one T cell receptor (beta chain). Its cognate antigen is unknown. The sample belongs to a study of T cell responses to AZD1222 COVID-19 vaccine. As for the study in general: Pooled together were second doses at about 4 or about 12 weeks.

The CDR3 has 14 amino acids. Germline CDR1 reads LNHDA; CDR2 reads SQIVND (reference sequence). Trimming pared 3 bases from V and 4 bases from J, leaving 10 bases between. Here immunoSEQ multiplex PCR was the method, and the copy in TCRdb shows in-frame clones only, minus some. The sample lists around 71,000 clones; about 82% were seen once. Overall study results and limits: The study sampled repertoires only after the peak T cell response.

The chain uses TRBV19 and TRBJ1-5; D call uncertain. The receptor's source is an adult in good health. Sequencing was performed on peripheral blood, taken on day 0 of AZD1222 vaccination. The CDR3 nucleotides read TGTGCCAGTAGTATGGGTCAGTTAAATCAGCCCCAGCATTTT. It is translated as CASSMGQLNQPQHF.